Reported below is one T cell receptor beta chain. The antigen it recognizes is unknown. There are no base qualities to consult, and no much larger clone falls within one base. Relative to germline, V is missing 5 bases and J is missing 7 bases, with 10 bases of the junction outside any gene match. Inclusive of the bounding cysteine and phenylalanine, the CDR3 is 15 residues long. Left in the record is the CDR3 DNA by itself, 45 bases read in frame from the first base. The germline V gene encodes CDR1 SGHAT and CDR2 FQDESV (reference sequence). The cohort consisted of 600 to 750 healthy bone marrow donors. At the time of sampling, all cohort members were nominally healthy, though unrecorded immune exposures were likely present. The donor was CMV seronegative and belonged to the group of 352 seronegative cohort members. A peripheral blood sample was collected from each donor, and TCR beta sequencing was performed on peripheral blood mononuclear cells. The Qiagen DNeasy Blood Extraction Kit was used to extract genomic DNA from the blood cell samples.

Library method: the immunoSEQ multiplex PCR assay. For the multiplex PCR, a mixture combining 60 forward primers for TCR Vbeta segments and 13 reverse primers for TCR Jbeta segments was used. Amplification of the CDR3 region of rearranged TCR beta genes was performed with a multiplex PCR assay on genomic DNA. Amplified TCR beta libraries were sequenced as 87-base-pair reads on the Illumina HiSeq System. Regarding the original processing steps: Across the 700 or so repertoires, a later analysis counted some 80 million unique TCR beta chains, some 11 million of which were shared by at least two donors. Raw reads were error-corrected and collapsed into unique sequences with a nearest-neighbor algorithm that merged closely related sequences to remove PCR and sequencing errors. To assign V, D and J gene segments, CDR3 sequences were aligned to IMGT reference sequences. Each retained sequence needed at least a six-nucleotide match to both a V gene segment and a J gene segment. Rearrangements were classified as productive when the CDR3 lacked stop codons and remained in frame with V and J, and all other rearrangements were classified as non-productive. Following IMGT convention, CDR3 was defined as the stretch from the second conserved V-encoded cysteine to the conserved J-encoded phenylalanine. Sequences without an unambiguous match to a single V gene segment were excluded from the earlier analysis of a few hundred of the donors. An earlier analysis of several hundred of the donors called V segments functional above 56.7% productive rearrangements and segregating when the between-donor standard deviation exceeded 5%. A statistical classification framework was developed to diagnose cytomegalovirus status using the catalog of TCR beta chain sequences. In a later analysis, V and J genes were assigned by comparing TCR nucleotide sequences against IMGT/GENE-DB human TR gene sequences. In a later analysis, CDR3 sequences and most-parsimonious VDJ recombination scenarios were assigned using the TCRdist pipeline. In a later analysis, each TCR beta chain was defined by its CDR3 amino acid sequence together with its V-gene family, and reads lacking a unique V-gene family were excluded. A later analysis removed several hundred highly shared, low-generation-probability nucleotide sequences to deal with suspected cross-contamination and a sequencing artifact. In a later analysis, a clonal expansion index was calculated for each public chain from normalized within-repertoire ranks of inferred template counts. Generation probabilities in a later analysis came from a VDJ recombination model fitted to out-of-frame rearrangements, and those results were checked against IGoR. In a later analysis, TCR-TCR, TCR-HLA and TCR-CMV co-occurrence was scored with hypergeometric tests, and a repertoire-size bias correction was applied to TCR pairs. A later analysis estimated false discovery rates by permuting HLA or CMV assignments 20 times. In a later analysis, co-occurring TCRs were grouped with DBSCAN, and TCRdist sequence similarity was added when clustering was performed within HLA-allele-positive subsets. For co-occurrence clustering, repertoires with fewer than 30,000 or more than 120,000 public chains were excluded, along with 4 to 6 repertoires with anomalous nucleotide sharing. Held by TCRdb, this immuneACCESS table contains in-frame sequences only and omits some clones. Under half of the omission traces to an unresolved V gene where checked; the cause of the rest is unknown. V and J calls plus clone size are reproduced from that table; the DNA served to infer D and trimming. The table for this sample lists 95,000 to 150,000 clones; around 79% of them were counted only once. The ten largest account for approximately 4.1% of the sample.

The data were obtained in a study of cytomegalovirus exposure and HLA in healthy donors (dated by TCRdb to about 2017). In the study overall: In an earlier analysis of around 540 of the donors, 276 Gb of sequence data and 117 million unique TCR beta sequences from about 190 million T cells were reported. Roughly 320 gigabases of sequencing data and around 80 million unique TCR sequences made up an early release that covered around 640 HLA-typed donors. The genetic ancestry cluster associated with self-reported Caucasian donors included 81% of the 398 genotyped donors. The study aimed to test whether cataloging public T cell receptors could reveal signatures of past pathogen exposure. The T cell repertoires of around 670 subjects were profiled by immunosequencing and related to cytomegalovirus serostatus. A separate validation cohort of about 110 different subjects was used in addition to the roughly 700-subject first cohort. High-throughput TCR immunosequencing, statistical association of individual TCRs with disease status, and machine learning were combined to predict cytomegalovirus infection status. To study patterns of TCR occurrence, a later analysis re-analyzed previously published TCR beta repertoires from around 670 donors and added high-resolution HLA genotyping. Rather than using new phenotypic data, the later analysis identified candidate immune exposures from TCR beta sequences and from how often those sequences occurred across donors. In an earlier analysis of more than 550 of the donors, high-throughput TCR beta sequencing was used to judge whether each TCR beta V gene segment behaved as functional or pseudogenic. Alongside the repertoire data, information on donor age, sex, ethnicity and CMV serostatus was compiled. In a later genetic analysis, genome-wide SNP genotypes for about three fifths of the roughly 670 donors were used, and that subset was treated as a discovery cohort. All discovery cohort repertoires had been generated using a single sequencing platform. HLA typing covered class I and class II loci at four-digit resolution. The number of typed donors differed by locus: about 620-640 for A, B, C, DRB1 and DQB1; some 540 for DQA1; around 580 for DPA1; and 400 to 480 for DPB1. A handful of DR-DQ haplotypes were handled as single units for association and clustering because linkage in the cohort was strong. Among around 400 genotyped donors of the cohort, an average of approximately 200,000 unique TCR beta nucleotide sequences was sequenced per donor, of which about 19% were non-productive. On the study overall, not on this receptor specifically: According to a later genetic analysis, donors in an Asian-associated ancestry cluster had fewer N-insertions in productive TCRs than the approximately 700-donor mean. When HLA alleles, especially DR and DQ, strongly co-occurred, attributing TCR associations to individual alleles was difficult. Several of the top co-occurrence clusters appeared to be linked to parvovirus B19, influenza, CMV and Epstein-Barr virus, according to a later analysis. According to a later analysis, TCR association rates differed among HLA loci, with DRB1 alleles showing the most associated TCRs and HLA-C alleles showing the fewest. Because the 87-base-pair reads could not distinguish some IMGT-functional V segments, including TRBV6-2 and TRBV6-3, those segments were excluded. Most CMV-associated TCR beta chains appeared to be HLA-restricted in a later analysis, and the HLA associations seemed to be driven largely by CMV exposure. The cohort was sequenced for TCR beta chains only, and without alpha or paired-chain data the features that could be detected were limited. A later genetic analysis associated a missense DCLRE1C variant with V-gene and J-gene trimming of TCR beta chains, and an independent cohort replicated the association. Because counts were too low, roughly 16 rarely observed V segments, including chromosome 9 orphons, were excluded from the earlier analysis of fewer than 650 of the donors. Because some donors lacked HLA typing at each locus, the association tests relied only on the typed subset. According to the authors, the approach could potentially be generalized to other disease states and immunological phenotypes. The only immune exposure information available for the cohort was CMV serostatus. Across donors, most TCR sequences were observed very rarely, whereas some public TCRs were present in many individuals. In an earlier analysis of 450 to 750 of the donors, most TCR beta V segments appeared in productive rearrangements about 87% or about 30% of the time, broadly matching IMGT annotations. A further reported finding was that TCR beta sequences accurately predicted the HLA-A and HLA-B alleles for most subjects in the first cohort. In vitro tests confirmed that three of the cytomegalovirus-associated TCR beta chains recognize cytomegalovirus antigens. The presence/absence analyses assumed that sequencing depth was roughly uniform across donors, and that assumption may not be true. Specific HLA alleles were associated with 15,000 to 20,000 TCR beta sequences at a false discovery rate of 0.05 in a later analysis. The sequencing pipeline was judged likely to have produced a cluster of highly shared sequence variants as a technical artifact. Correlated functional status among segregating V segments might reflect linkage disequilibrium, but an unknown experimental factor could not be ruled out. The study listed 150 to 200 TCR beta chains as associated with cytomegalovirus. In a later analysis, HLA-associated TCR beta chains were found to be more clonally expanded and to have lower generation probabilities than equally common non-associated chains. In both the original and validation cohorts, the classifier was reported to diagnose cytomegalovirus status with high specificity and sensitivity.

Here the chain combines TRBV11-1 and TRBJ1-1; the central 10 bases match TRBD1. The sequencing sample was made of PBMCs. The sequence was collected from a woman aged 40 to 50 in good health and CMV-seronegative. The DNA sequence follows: TGTGCCAGCAGCCCCGAAGACAGGGGGCCCGGTGAAGCTTTCTTT. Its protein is CASSPEDRGPGEAFF. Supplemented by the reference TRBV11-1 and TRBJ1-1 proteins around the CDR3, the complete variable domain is EAEVAQSPRYKITEKSQAVAFWCDPISGHATLYWYRQILGQGPELLVQFQDESVVDDSQLPKDRFSAERLKGVDSTLKIQPAELGDSAMYLCASSPEDRGPGEAFFGQGTRLTVV.